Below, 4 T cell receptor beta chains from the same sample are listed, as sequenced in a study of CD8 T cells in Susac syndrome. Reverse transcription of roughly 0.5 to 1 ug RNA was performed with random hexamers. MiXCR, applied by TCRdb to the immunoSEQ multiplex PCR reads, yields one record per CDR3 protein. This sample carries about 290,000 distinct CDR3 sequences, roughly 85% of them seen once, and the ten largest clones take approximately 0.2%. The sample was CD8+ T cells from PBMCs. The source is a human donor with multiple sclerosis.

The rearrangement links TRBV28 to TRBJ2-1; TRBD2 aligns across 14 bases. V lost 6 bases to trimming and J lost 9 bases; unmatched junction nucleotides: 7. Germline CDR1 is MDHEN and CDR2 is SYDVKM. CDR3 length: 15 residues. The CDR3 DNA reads TGTGCCAGCAGCGGGACTAGCGGGAGATACGGTGAGCAGTTCTTC. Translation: CASSGTSGRYGEQFF.

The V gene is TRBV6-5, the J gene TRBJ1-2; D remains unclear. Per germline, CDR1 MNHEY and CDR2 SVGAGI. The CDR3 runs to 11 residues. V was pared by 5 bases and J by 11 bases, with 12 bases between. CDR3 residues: CASSPGDYYTF. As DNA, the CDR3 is TGTGCCAGCAGTCCCGGTGATTATTACACCTTC.

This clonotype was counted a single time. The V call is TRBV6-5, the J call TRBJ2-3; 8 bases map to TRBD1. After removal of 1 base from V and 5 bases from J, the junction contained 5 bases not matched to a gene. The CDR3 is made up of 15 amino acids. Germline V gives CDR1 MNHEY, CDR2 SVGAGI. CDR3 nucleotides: TGTGCCAGCAGTTACTGGCAGGGGGCTTTAGATACGCAGTATTTT. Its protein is CASSYWQGALDTQYF.

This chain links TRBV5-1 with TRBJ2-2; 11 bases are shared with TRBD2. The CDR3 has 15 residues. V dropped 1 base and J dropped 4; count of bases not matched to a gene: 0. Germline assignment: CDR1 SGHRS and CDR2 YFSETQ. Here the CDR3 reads CASSLTSGGTGELFF. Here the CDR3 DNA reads TGCGCCAGCAGCTTGACTAGCGGGGGCACCGGGGAGCTGTTTTTT.